This TCR beta chain was sequenced in a study of blood T cell repertoires in COVID-19. Study background: Acute and convalescent COVID-19 samples came from the United States, Italy and Spain. The cDNA or gDNA used as material had been derived from T cells, B-cell-depleted T cells, or PBMCs.

Per the authors' pipeline: Researchers report that nucleated cell counts were estimated from reference gene primer amplification. The assay was immunoSEQ multiplex PCR, and TCRdb's table has in-frame clones only and misses some. Clone size and the V and J calls come from that table; the DNA yielded D and trimming. The repertoire holds some 340,000 clones, 85% seen once, with 3% to 4% in the top ten. Sequencing used peripheral blood. This sequence originates from a woman under 30 with acute or convalescent COVID-19.

CDR3: CATSDWSREEKATGNTIYF. Written as DNA, the CDR3 is TGTGCCACCAGTGATTGGAGCAGGGAAGAGAAGGCGACTGGAAACACCATATATTTT. The rearrangement joins TRBV24-1 to TRBJ1-3; tentative D call: TRBD1 (5 bases). The CDR3 is 19 residues long. Trimming stripped 2 bases from V and 2 bases from J, with 21 bases between. Germline V CDR1 and CDR2: KGHDR, SFDVKD.